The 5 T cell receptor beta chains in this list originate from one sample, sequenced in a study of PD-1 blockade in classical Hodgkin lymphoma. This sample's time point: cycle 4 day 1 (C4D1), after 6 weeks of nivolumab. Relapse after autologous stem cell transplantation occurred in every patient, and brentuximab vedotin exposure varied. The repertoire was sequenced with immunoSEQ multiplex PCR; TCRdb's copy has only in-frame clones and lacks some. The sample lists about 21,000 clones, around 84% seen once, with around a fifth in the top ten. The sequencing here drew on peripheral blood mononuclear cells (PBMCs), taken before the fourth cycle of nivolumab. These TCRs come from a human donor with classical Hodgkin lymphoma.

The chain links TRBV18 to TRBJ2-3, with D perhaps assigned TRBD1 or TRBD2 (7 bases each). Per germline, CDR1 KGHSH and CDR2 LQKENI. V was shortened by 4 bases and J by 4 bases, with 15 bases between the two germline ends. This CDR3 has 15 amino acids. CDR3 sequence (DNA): TGTGCCAGCTCACTTCCAGGGGGGGCCTCAGATACGCAGTATTTT. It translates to CASSLPGGASDTQYF. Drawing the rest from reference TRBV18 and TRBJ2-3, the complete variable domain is NAGVMQNPRHLVRRRGQEARLRCSPMKGHSHVYWYRQLPEEGLKFMVYLQKENIIDESGMPKERFSAEFPKEGPSILRIQQVVRGDSAAYFCASSLPGGASDTQYFGPGTRLTVL.

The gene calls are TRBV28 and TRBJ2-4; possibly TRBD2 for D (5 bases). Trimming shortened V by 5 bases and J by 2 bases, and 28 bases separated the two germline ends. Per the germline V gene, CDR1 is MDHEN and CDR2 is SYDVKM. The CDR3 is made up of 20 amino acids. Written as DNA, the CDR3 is TGTGCCAGCAGTCCGTGGGTCAACAGTGAGTTTTACGGGACCAAAAACATTCAGTACTTC. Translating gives CASSPWVNSEFYGTKNIQYF.

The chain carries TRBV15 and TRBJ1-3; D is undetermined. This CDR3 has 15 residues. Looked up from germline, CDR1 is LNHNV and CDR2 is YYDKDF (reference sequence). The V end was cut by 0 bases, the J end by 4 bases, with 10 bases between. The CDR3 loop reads CATSRDLVGGNTIYF. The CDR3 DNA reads TGTGCCACCAGCAGAGATCTGGTGGGGGGAAACACCATATATTTT.

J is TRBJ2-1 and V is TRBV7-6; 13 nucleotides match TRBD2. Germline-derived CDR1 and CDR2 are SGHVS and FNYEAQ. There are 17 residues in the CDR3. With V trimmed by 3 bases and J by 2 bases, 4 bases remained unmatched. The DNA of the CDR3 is TGTGCCAGCAGCTTGGGGACTAGCGGGGTGGCCTACAATGAGCAGTTCTTC. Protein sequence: CASSLGTSGVAYNEQFF.

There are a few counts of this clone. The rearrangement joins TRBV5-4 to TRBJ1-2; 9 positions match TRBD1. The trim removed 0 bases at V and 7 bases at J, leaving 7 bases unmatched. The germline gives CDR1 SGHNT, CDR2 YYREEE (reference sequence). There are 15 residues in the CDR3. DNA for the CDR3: TGTGCCAGCAGCTTGGGTGGGGGACAGGGCGGTGGCTACACCTTC. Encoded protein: CASSLGGGQGGGYTF.